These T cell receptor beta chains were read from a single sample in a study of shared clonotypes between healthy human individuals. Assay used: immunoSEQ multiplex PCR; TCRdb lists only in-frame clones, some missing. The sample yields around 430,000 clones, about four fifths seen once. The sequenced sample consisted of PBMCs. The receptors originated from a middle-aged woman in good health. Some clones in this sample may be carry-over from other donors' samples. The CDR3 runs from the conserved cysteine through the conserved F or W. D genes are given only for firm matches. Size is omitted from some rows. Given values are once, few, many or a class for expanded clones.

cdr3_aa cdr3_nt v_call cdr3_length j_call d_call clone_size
CASRPGALLETQYF TGTGCCAGCAGACCCGGTGCTTTATTGGAGACCCAGTACTTC TRBV5-4 14 TRBJ2-5 . .
CASSSERLAKNIQYF TGTGCCAGCAGCTCGGAGAGACTAGCCAAAAACATTCAGTACTTC TRBV5-6 15 TRBJ2-4 . .
CSVAAGGGGTEAFF TGCAGCGTTGCAGCTGGGGGGGGCGGCACTGAAGCTTTCTTT TRBV29-1 14 TRBJ1-1 . .
CASSPPVAGAGDTQYF TGTGCCAGCTCACCACCGGTAGCGGGGGCAGGAGATACGCAGTATTTT TRBV18 16 TRBJ2-3 TRBD2 .
CASRQGLAGGIRYNEQFF TGCGCCAGCAGACAGGGACTAGCGGGAGGGATCAGGTACAATGAGCAGTTCTTC TRBV5-1 18 TRBJ2-1 TRBD2 .
CASRTQGDTEAFF TGTGCCAGTAGGACCCAGGGAGACACTGAAGCTTTCTTT TRBV19 13 TRBJ1-1 . .
CASSQTRGQQLAGIYEQYF TGCGCCAGCAGCCAAACACGGGGACAGCAACTAGCTGGGATCTACGAGCAGTACTTC TRBV4-3 19 TRBJ2-7 . .
CASSQDRGQEYQPQHF TGCGCCAGCAGCCAAGATCGTGGACAGGAGTATCAGCCCCAGCATTTT TRBV4-1 16 TRBJ1-5 TRBD1 .
CASSLAAGGPVEQFF TGCGCCAGCAGCTTGGCGGCGGGAGGGCCGGTTGAGCAGTTCTTC TRBV5-1 15 TRBJ2-1 TRBD2 .
CASSLAPGNYEQYF TGTGCCAGCAGCTTAGCCCCAGGGAACTACGAGCAGTACTTC TRBV7-2 14 TRBJ2-7 . .
CASSPSEGVYGYTF TGTGCCAGCTCACCTTCGGAGGGTGTCTATGGCTACACCTTC TRBV18 14 TRBJ1-2 . .
CASSLNRVNTEAFF TGTGCCAGCAGCTTAAACAGAGTGAACACTGAAGCTTTCTTT TRBV11-2 14 TRBJ1-1 . few
CASSLPRFGSSTPLTNEQFF TGTGCCAGCAGCTTACCCCGGTTCGGGTCTAGCACACCCTTAACCAATGAGCAGTTCTTC TRBV7-8 20 TRBJ2-1 . .
CASSGRTSGISYNEQFF TGTGCCAGCAGCGGTCGGACTAGCGGGATCTCCTACAATGAGCAGTTCTTC TRBV28 17 TRBJ2-1 TRBD2 .
CAISRTSGSYSGANVLTF TGTGCCATCAGTCGCACGAGTGGCAGCTACTCTGGGGCCAACGTCCTGACTTTC TRBV10-3 18 TRBJ2-6 . .
CASSPRTGGDSPLHF TGTGCCAGCAGCCCTCGAACAGGGGGGGATTCACCCCTCCACTTT TRBV14 15 TRBJ1-6 TRBD1 few
CASSHSAFSGNTIYF TGTGCCAGCAGCCACTCGGCCTTTTCTGGAAACACCATATATTTT TRBV7-9 15 TRBJ1-3 . once
CSVTEQGSNQPQHF TGCAGCGTGACAGAACAGGGGAGCAATCAGCCCCAGCATTTT TRBV29-1 14 TRBJ1-5 TRBD1 .
CASLRLMNTEAFF TGTGCCAGCCTAAGACTCATGAACACTGAAGCTTTCTTT TRBV2 13 TRBJ1-1 . .
CASRLGTSVSGELFF TGTGCCAGCAGACTCGGGACTAGCGTAAGCGGGGAGCTGTTTTTT TRBV6-5 15 TRBJ2-2 TRBD2 .
CASRSGLNAGELFF TGCGCCAGTAGATCGGGACTTAATGCCGGTGAGCTGTTTTTT TRBV4-1 14 TRBJ2-2 . .
CASCERTGNTEAFF TGCGCCAGCTGTGAGCGGACAGGGAACACTGAAGCTTTCTTT TRBV10-2 14 TRBJ1-1 TRBD1 .
CASSLDGVNTEAFF TGTGCCAGCAGCTTAGATGGGGTGAACACTGAAGCTTTCTTT TRBV7-3 14 TRBJ1-1 . .
CSASPGSEAFF TGCAGTGCTTCCCCGGGGTCCGAAGCTTTCTTT TRBV20-1 11 TRBJ1-1 . few
CASSWTSGIQETQYF TGTGCCAGCAGCTGGACTAGCGGGATACAAGAGACCCAGTACTTC TRBV5-6 15 TRBJ2-5 TRBD2 .
CASSGTSGDSNKETQYF TGTGCCAGCAGCGGGACTAGCGGGGATAGCAATAAAGAGACCCAGTACTTC TRBV28 17 TRBJ2-5 TRBD2 .
CASSFRWGRSSGANVLTF TGTGCCAGCAGTTTCCGTTGGGGGCGGAGCTCTGGGGCCAACGTCCTGACTTTC TRBV28 18 TRBJ2-6 . .
CASSPRQVRQDTEAFF TGTGCCAGCTCACCGCGACAGGTTAGACAGGACACTGAAGCTTTCTTT TRBV18 16 TRBJ1-1 . .
CAWRPTRPESSYEQYF TGTGCCTGGAGGCCTACTAGACCCGAGAGCTCCTACGAGCAGTACTTC TRBV30 16 TRBJ2-7 . .
CASSVSSNQPQHF TGCGCCAGCAGCGTTTCTAGCAATCAGCCCCAGCATTTT TRBV5-1 13 TRBJ1-5 . few
CASSPSSGGYEQYF TGTGCCAGCAGCCCCTCTAGCGGTGGCTACGAGCAGTACTTC TRBV7-8 14 TRBJ2-7 TRBD2 .
CASSFTGWGNQPQHF TGTGCCAGCAGTTTCACCGGATGGGGCAATCAGCCCCAGCATTTT TRBV28 15 TRBJ1-5 . .
CATSRSEQYF TGTGCCACCAGTAGGAGCGAGCAGTACTTC TRBV15 10 TRBJ2-7 . .
CASSLQPTGELFF TGTGCCAGCAGTTTACAGCCCACCGGGGAGCTGTTTTTT TRBV6-4 13 TRBJ2-2 . .
CASSDSQGLTSYEQYF TGCGCCAGCAGCGACTCACAGGGCCTAACCTCCTACGAGCAGTACTTC TRBV5-1 16 TRBJ2-7 . once
CASSLERGTSGKTDTQYF TGTGCCAGCAGCTTAGAGAGGGGGACTAGCGGGAAAACAGATACGCAGTATTTT TRBV7-2 18 TRBJ2-3 TRBD2 .
CASSSQAGGRSYEQYF TGTGCCAGCAGTTCCCAGGCAGGGGGCAGGTCCTACGAGCAGTACTTC TRBV28 16 TRBJ2-7 TRBD1 .